Reported below is one T cell receptor (beta chain). Its antigen is unknown. This entry belongs to a study of cytomegalovirus exposure and HLA in healthy donors. Findings of the study overall: It was reported that TCR beta sequences correctly inferred the HLA-A and HLA-B alleles for most subjects.

Per germline, CDR1 MDHEN and CDR2 SYDVKM. The junction had 2 bases not matched to a gene; V was cut back by 2 bases and J by 2 bases. This CDR3 is 15 amino acids long. Vbeta (60) and Jbeta (13) primers were used in the PCR. TCRdb keeps only in-frame clones here, not all; method: immunoSEQ multiplex PCR. The table shows 85,000 to 100,000 clones, with 81% occurring only once. The receptor was isolated from a girl aged 2-10 years in good health and CMV-seropositive. The sample taken for sequencing was PBMCs. The chain carries TRBV28 and TRBJ2-1; 8 nucleotides agree with TRBD2. The CDR3 DNA sequence: TGTGCCAGCAGTTTAGGGACTAGTACCTACAATGAGCAGTTCTTC. Translation: CASSLGTSTYNEQFF.